This TCR beta chain was retrieved from a study of metastatic and nonmetastatic thyroid tumors. About the study: Comparison of repertoires was carried out across blood and tumor or nodule tissue from malignant and benign thyroid patients.

All patients were treatment-naive before thyroid surgery. In the authors' methods: The distant-metastasis classifier for papillary thyroid cancer was built from CDR3 differences across clinicopathological groups. TCRdb reassembled clones from the PCR reads with MiXCR. In this record, the V and J calls reflect TCRdb's handling and not the investigators' own analysis. Of about 32,000 clones detected, 7.4% appear once; the ten largest clones hold around 45%. V gave up 3 bases and J gave up 8 bases, with 2 bases separating them. Germline V CDR1 and CDR2: SNHLY, FYNNEI. This CDR3 spans 11 amino acids. The chain recombines TRBV2 with TRBJ1-6; D uncertain. Input material: blood. This TCR came from a female donor with papillary thyroid cancer or a benign thyroid nodule (not recorded which). Some clones in this sample may be carry-over from other donors' samples. The CDR3 loop is CASSDDSPLHF. CDR3 nucleotides: TGTGCCAGCAGTGATGATTCACCCCTCCACTTT.